A single sample is the source of the 31 T cell receptor beta chains below, sequenced in a study of blood T cell repertoires in COVID-19. The table came from immunoSEQ multiplex PCR; TCRdb's copy has only in-frame clones and leaves some out. The sample lists about 400,000 clones, about 87% occurring once. The sequenced sample was PBMCs or T cells enriched from blood (not recorded which). The receptors were sampled from a man aged 40-55 years in a cohort exposed to, infected with or recovered from COVID-19 (not recorded which).

The rearrangement links TRBV19 to TRBJ1-5, with 8 bases fitting TRBD1. The CDR3 runs 16 residues. Germline CDR1 and CDR2: LNHDA and SQIVND (reference sequence). The junction had 8 bases not matched to a gene; V was cut back by 5 bases and J by 2 bases. The CDR3 nucleotides are TGTGCCAGTAGTGGGCTCGGGACAGGACGCAATCAGCCCCAGCATTTT. Protein product: CASSGLGTGRNQPQHF.

This clone was recorded only once. V usage is TRBV7-8 and J usage is TRBJ2-7; no clear D. The V gene's germline CDR1 is SGHVS and CDR2 FQNEAQ. V was shortened by 6 bases and J by 2 bases, with 14 bases between the two germline ends. The CDR3 loop spans 14 amino acids. CDR3 bases: TGTGCCAGCAGACCCGACTTGCCCCCCTACGAGCAGTACTTC. It is translated as CASRPDLPPYEQYF.

The V and J genes are TRBV25-1 and TRBJ2-7; a possible D gene is TRBD2 (5 bases). CDR3 length equals 15 residues. The germline V and J ends were trimmed by 2 bases and 2 bases, with 13 bases remaining between them. Germline CDR1 and CDR2: MGHDK and SYGVNS. This CDR3 reads CASSEGIGRAYEQYF. The CDR3 DNA reads TGTGCCAGCAGTGAAGGGATCGGGCGGGCCTACGAGCAGTACTTC.

The rearrangement links TRBV28 to TRBJ1-1; 8 nucleotides align to TRBD1. This CDR3 has 15 amino acids. The trim removed 5 bases at V and 4 bases at J, leaving 9 bases unmatched. CDR1 and CDR2 from the germline V gene are MDHEN and SYDVKM. The CDR3 loop reads CASSIIHRGSTEAFF. Written as DNA, the CDR3 is TGTGCCAGCAGTATAATACACAGGGGGTCCACTGAAGCTTTCTTT.

This clone showed up just a few times. The V call is TRBV30, the J call TRBJ2-7; D is possibly TRBD2 (6 bases). The V gene lost 5 bases and the J gene lost 2 bases, with 7 bases spanning the gap. The CDR3 is made up of 11 amino acids. Germline-derived CDR1 and CDR2 are GTSNPN and SVGIG (reference sequence). The DNA for the CDR3 is TGTGCCTGGGAGCGGGCCTACGAGCAGTACTTC. Encoded protein: CAWERAYEQYF.

V usage is TRBV7-9 and J usage is TRBJ2-2; tentatively, D is TRBD2 (7 bases). V lost 6 bases and J lost 3, with 11 bases in between. The length of the CDR3 is 14 residues. CDR1 is SEHNR, CDR2 FQNEAQ, per germline (reference sequence). CDR3 nucleotides: TGTGCCAGCAGTCTAGGGGGGGACACCGGGGAGCTGTTTTTT. Amino acid sequence: CASSLGGDTGELFF.

The V gene is TRBV9, the J gene TRBJ1-6; the match to TRBD1 covers 9 bases. Germline trimming cut 3 bases from V and 7 bases from J; bases unmatched to any gene: 8. Germline loops: CDR1 SGDLS, CDR2 YYNGEE. This CDR3 has 16 residues. The CDR3 nucleotides are TGTGCCAGCAGCGCCCGGGACAGGGTTGGGAATTCACCCCTCCACTTT. It encodes CASSARDRVGNSPLHF.

The chain combines TRBV4-1 with TRBJ1-6; D is possibly TRBD1 (5 bases). CDR3 length: 15 amino acids. V was pared by 0 bases and J by 7 bases, with 10 bases between. Germline loops: CDR1 MGHRA, CDR2 YSYEKL. The CDR3 nucleotides are TGCGCCAGCAGCCAAGATGAGCGACAGAATTCACCCCTCCACTTT. This sequence encodes CASSQDERQNSPLHF.

The chain uses TRBV12-5 and TRBJ1-1; D not resolved. Germline lookup yields CDR1 LGHNT and CDR2 FRNRAP. Trimming took 7 bases from V and 4 from J, leaving 13 bases between them. The CDR3 totals 13 residues. The CDR3, as DNA: TGTGCTAGTGCCCTTCACATGGTCACTGAAGCTTTCTTT. This codes for CASALHMVTEAFF.

The CDR3 region has the DNA TGTGCCAGTAGTATAGCGGGACAGGCGAACTATGGCTACACCTTC. Its protein is CASSIAGQANYGYTF. This chain connects TRBV19 to TRBJ1-2; 8 bases fit TRBD1. The trim removed 1 base at V and 2 bases at J, leaving 3 bases unmatched. The CDR3 sequence is 15 residues long. CDR1 is LNHDA and CDR2 is SQIVND in the germline V gene (reference sequence).

The chain is built from TRBV9 and TRBJ1-1; D is undetermined. V was clipped by 0 bases and J by 1 base, with 4 bases between them. Germline V CDR1 and CDR2: SGDLS, YYNGEE. The CDR3 loop spans 13 amino acids. The CDR3 nucleotides read TGTGCCAGCAGCGTAGATCGGAACACTGAAGCTTTCTTT. Protein sequence: CASSVDRNTEAFF.

The chain links TRBV29-1 to TRBJ2-3; 12 nucleotides agree with TRBD2. This CDR3 is built from 15 residues. The J segment lost 6 bases and the V segment lost 6 bases, leaving 10 bases of the junction unmatched. Germline V lookup: CDR1 SQVTM, CDR2 ANQGSEA. In DNA form, the CDR3 reads TGCAGCGTAGAGACTAGCGGGAGTTTGGCGGATACGCAGTATTTT. Amino acids: CSVETSGSLADTQYF.

This chain uses TRBV6-6 with TRBJ1-3; D is uncertain. The V gene lost 6 bases and the J gene lost 4 bases, with 10 bases spanning the gap. Germline V gene lookup returns CDR1 MNHNY and CDR2 SVGAGI (reference sequence). CDR3 length: 13 amino acids. CDR3 residues: CASSRKLGNTIYF. The DNA for the CDR3 is TGTGCCAGCAGCCGAAAACTGGGAAACACCATATATTTT.

J is TRBJ2-2 and V is TRBV7-2; 11 nucleotides align to TRBD2. The CDR3 has 17 residues. V trimming: 3 bases; J trimming: 7 bases; junction bases outside the gene matches: 10. Germline lookup yields CDR1 SGHTA and CDR2 FQGNSA. The CDR3 sequence is CASSFGTSGFGGGELFF. As DNA, the CDR3 is TGTGCCAGCAGCTTCGGGACTAGCGGATTCGGGGGCGGGGAGCTGTTTTTT.

The rearrangement joins TRBV5-4 to TRBJ1-1, with D uncertain. This CDR3 is 15 amino acids long. Trimming removed 1 base at V and 4 bases at J, with 14 bases between. Germline V gene data show CDR1 as SGHNT and CDR2 as YYREEE (reference sequence). CDR3 in amino acids: CASSLQAGETTEAFF. CDR3 nucleotide sequence: TGTGCCAGCAGCTTGCAGGCTGGGGAGACCACTGAAGCTTTCTTT.

This chain links TRBV27 with TRBJ1-4; maybe TRBD1 (5 bases). The V end was cut by 2 bases, the J end by 8 bases, with 12 bases between. The CDR3 contains 14 residues. Germline CDR1 reads MNHEY; CDR2 reads SMNVEV (reference sequence). The CDR3: CASSLQQGREKLFF. As DNA, the CDR3 is TGTGCCAGCAGTTTACAGCAGGGCCGGGAAAAACTGTTTTTT.

This chain uses TRBV7-9 with TRBJ1-4; D perhaps matches TRBD1 (5 bases). This CDR3 comprises 16 residues. CDR1 is SEHNR and CDR2 is FQNEAQ in the germline V gene (reference sequence). Trimming shortened V by 5 bases and J by 2 bases, and 15 bases separated the two germline ends. The CDR3 loop reads CASSKTHRSTNEKLFF. CDR3 DNA: TGTGCCAGCAGCAAGACTCACAGGTCTACTAATGAAAAACTGTTTTTT. Based on the CDR3 plus reference TRBV7-9 and TRBJ1-4, the full variable domain is DTGVSQNPRHKITKRGQNVTFRCDPISEHNRLYWYRQTLGQGPEFLTYFQNEAQLEKSRLLSDRFSAERPKGSFSTLEIQRTEQGDSAMYLCASSKTHRSTNEKLFFGSGTQLSVL.

J is TRBJ2-1 and V is TRBV7-9, with D possibly TRBD2 on 5 matching bases. CDR3 length equals 13 residues. CDR1 is SEHNR, CDR2 FQNEAQ, per germline (reference sequence). V lost 5 bases to trimming and J lost 9 bases, with 14 bases between them. The CDR3 region is CASSTELVPEQFF. CDR3 sequence (DNA): TGTGCCAGCAGCACAGAACTAGTGCCTGAGCAGTTCTTC.

The chain is built from TRBV24-1 and TRBJ2-2, with D maybe TRBD2 (7 bases). Germline lookup yields CDR1 KGHDR and CDR2 SFDVKD. This CDR3 comprises 17 residues. V lost 4 bases, J lost 7 bases, and 21 bases lay in between. The CDR3 DNA sequence: TGTGCCACCAGTGACCCCCCCGGCAGGGAGGGGGACGGGGAGCTGTTTTTT. Amino acid sequence: CATSDPPGREGDGELFF.

This sequence joins TRBV7-8 and TRBJ1-2, with TRBD1 matching 8 bases. V shed 0 bases and J 8 bases; nucleotides not matched to a gene: 8. The germline gives CDR1 SGHVS, CDR2 FQNEAQ. The CDR3 totals 15 residues. The CDR3, as DNA: TGTGCCAGCAGCTTAGCCAAGACAGGGGTTGGCGGCTACACCTTC. This codes for CASSLAKTGVGGYTF.

On this clone: Within the sample, other DNA sequences also encode this same CDR3. The chain combines TRBV2 with TRBJ2-5; 9 bases agree with TRBD2. Germline lookup yields CDR1 SNHLY and CDR2 FYNNEI. CDR3 length: 15 residues. The V segment lost 1 base and the J segment 1 base; nucleotides outside the gene matches: 1. The CDR3 DNA reads TGTGCCAGCAGTGAAGGACTAGCGGCCCAAGAGACCCAGTACTTC. It translates to CASSEGLAAQETQYF.

This rearrangement joins TRBV30 to TRBJ1-5; 8 bases match TRBD1. V gave up 3 bases and J gave up 3 bases; unmatched junction bases: 10. The CDR3 is made up of 16 amino acids. The germline CDR1 and CDR2 sequences are GTSNPN and SVGIG (reference sequence). CDR3 protein: CAWRGTGTGFNQPQHF. For the CDR3, the DNA is TGTGCCTGGAGGGGAACCGGGACAGGCTTCAATCAGCCCCAGCATTTT. Filled out from reference TRBV30 and TRBJ1-5, the complete variable domain reads SQTIHQWPATLVQPVGSPLSLECTVEGTSNPNLYWYRQAAGRGLQLLFYSVGIGQISSEVPQNLSASRPQDRQFILSSKKLLLSDSGFYLCAWRGTGTGFNQPQHFGDGTRLSIL.

This clone was found a few times. This chain links TRBV9 with TRBJ1-1; D is unresolved. Trimming left V 0 bases short and J 1 base short, with 4 bases between. Germline-derived CDR1 and CDR2 are SGDLS and YYNGEE. The CDR3 runs 13 residues. CDR3 in DNA: TGTGCCAGCAGCGTAGCAGGGAACACTGAAGCTTTCTTT. Translation: CASSVAGNTEAFF.

V usage is TRBV18 and J usage is TRBJ2-5; 9 nucleotides align to TRBD2. Germline CDR1 KGHSH, CDR2 LQKENI. The V and J ends lost 3 bases and 3 bases, in that order; junction bases with no gene match: 11. This CDR3 contains 17 residues. CDR3 coding DNA: TGTGCCAGCTCACCCCTCCTTATTAGCGGGAGAGAAGAGACCCAGTACTTC. It specifies CASSPLLISGREETQYF.

The chain is built from TRBV5-1 and TRBJ1-5, with D uncertain. Trimming pared 0 bases from V and 0 bases from J, leaving 10 bases between. CDR1 is SGHRS and CDR2 is YFSETQ in the germline V gene. This CDR3 contains 16 residues. The CDR3 DNA reads as TGCGCCAGCAGCTTGGAGGGAGGAAATAGCAATCAGCCCCAGCATTTT. This sequence encodes CASSLEGGNSNQPQHF.

The rearrangement links TRBV7-9 to TRBJ1-6; D gene ambiguous. CDR3 size: 15 residues. Germline V CDR1 and CDR2: SEHNR, FQNEAQ (reference sequence). V gave up 1 base and J gave up 8 bases, with 12 bases separating them. The DNA of the CDR3 is TGTGCCAGCAGCTTAGGCGGCTCGGTTGATTCACCCCTCCACTTT. This encodes CASSLGGSVDSPLHF.

The chain has TRBV5-1 and TRBJ2-2; no clear D gene. The V gene's germline CDR1 is SGHRS and CDR2 YFSETQ. The CDR3 has 13 residues. V lost 1 base, J lost 11 bases, and 12 bases lay in between. CDR3 sequence reads: CASSLRGPAELFF. CDR3 nucleotides: TGCGCCAGCAGCTTGCGCGGCCCCGCCGAGCTGTTTTTT.

A few counts support this clone. The V and J genes are TRBV30 and TRBJ2-7, with 9 bases identical to TRBD1. The CDR3 loop spans 15 amino acids. V shed 0 bases and J 2 bases; nucleotides not matched to a gene: 5. The germline gives CDR1 GTSNPN, CDR2 SVGIG (reference sequence). This CDR3 reads CAWSVWDRVTYEQYF. CDR3 nucleotide sequence: TGTGCCTGGAGTGTGTGGGACAGGGTAACCTACGAGCAGTACTTC.

The chain uses TRBV5-8 and TRBJ1-1; TRBD1 matches at 8 bases. In germline, CDR1 is SGHTS, CDR2 YDEGEE. The V and J ends lost 4 bases and 10 bases, in that order; junction bases with no gene match: 6. The CDR3 extends over 12 amino acids. As DNA, the CDR3 is TGTGCCAGCAGCCGAGGACAGGGAAGAGCTTTCTTT. Protein product: CASSRGQGRAFF.

This clone was counted only a few times. The gene calls are TRBV19 and TRBJ2-2, with D possibly being TRBD1 (5 bases). CDR1 and CDR2 from the germline V gene are LNHDA and SQIVND (reference sequence). V was trimmed by 5 bases and J by 3 bases, leaving 10 bases between them. This CDR3 has 14 residues. CDR3 in amino acids: CASSSGFDTGELFF. Written as DNA, the CDR3 is TGTGCCAGTAGTTCAGGGTTTGACACCGGGGAGCTGTTTTTT.

The sample holds one count of this clone. This rearrangement joins TRBV7-3 to TRBJ1-3; no clear D gene. Germline lookup yields CDR1 SGHTA and CDR2 FQGTGA. Trimming took off 11 bases at V and 0 bases at J, with 14 bases between the two ends. The CDR3 has 14 residues. The CDR3 loop is CAPGGQNSGNTIYF. In nucleotides, the CDR3 is TGTGCCCCCGGTGGGCAGAACTCTGGAAACACCATATATTTT.